The rows below give T cell receptor beta chains drawn from one sample of a study of blood T cell repertoires in COVID-19. Sequencing was performed with immunoSEQ multiplex PCR; in TCRdb, only in-frame clones are kept and a portion is missing. The table records 100,000 to 150,000 clones, about 80% of them present only once. Sequencing input: peripheral blood. These receptors all come from a woman in her fifties or sixties with acute or convalescent COVID-19. Both conserved end residues are part of each CDR3. A D gene is named only where the DNA matches it firmly. Only part of the rows carry a size: once, few, many, or a class if the clone is expanded.

v_call,clone_size,d_call,j_call,cdr3_nt,cdr3_aa
TRBV6-1,few,.,TRBJ1-2,TGTGCCAGCAGTGATAAGGGGAACTATGGCTACACCTTC,CASSDKGNYGYTF
TRBV6-1,.,TRBD1,TRBJ1-4,TGTGCCAGCAGTGAAGCCTTAACAGGGGCCTACGCAACTAATGAAAAACTGTTTTTT,CASSEALTGAYATNEKLFF
TRBV15,.,TRBD1,TRBJ1-4,TGTGCCACCAGCAGCGACAGGGGGAGGAACGAAAAACTGTTTTTT,CATSSDRGRNEKLFF
TRBV3-1/TRBV3-2,.,.,TRBJ2-3,TGTGCCAGCAGCCCGGGAGCGGGTAGCACAGATACGCAGTATTTT,CASSPGAGSTDTQYF
TRBV19,.,TRBD1,TRBJ1-2,TGTGCCAGTAATATCCCGACAGGGGGCGACTATGGCTACACCTTC,CASNIPTGGDYGYTF
TRBV10-1,.,.,TRBJ2-2,TGCGCCAGCAGTGATTCTCTACGAGCTGGTACCGGGGAGCTGTTTTTT,CASSDSLRAGTGELFF
TRBV14,.,.,TRBJ2-2,TGTGCCAGCAGAGAGCAGGGGCCCACCGGGGAGCTGTTTTTT,CASREQGPTGELFF
TRBV7-6,once,TRBD2,TRBJ2-1,TGTGCCAGCGGTCGTGGTGGCGGGGGGGGAGGTGAGCAGTTCTTC,CASGRGGGGGGEQFF
TRBV18,.,.,TRBJ2-3,TGTGCCAGCTCACCACACTACACAGATACGCAGTATTTT,CASSPHYTDTQYF
TRBV12-5,.,TRBD1,TRBJ2-7,TGTGCTAGTGGTTTACGATCCGGGACAGGGAGCTCCTACGAGCAGTACTTC,CASGLRSGTGSSYEQYF
TRBV6-1,.,TRBD1,TRBJ2-7,TGTGCCAGCAGTGAAGGGACAGGGCGCTACGAGCAGTACTTC,CASSEGTGRYEQYF
TRBV3-1/TRBV3-2,.,TRBD1,TRBJ1-6,TGTGCCAGCAGCCAAGGGGGGACAGGGAATTTTTCACCCCTCCACTTT,CASSQGGTGNFSPLHF
TRBV7-6,.,TRBD1,TRBJ2-6,TGTGCCAGCAGCTTCGACAGGGGAACCTCTGGGGCCAACGTCCTGACTTTC,CASSFDRGTSGANVLTF
TRBV6-6,.,.,TRBJ2-7,TGTGCCAGCAGTTACTCCTCCACTTCCTACGAGCAGTACTTC,CASSYSSTSYEQYF
TRBV6-2/TRBV6-3,once,TRBD2,TRBJ2-7,TGTGCCAGCAGTTACGGACTAGCGGGGGCCCCATACGAGCAGTACTTC,CASSYGLAGAPYEQYF
TRBV19,.,TRBD1,TRBJ1-3,TGTGCCACCGACGACAGGGGTTCTGGAAACACCATATATTTT,CATDDRGSGNTIYF
TRBV27,once,.,TRBJ1-5,TGTGCCAGCAGTCCTAAAGGGGCCAATCAGCCCCAGCATTTT,CASSPKGANQPQHF
TRBV19,.,.,TRBJ1-2,TGTGCCAGTAGTATAGGGGAAGGACTCTCTAGTGGCTACACCTTC,CASSIGEGLSSGYTF
TRBV6-5,once,.,TRBJ1-1,TGTGCCAGCACCAGGGTTTTGAACACTGAAGCTTTCTTT,CASTRVLNTEAFF
TRBV24-1,once,.,TRBJ1-2,TGTGCCACCAGTGATACGACATACGGCTACACCTTC,CATSDTTYGYTF
TRBV3-1/TRBV3-2,.,TRBD1,TRBJ1-5,TGTGCCAGCAGCCGCGGACAGGGTGGACAGCCCCAGCATTTT,CASSRGQGGQPQHF
TRBV7-8,.,.,TRBJ2-2,TGTGCCAGCAGCTTCCGGGACTTCGACACCGGGGAGCTGTTTTTT,CASSFRDFDTGELFF
TRBV5-6,.,.,TRBJ2-2,TGTGCCAGCAGCCTCTCGTCCACCGGGGAGCTGTTTTTT,CASSLSSTGELFF